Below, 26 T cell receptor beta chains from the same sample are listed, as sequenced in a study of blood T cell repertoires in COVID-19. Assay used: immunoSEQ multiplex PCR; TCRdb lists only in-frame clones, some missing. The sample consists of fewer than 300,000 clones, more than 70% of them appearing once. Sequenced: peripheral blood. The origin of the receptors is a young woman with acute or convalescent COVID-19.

The chain's CDR3 is CGYRENGNTIYF. CDR3 DNA sequence: TGTGGGTACAGGGAGAATGGAAACACCATATATTTT. The V and J genes are TRBV30 and TRBJ1-3, with a tentative D call TRBD1 (6 bases). The CDR3 is 12 amino acids. Germline V CDR1 and CDR2: GTSNPN, SVGIG (reference sequence).

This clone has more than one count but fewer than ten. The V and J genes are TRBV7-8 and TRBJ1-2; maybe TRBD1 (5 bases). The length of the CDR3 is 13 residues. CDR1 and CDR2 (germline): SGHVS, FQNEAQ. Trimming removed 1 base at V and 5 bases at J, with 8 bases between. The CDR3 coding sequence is TGTGCCAGCAGCTTAGAGACAGCGTATGGCTACACCTTC. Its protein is CASSLETAYGYTF.

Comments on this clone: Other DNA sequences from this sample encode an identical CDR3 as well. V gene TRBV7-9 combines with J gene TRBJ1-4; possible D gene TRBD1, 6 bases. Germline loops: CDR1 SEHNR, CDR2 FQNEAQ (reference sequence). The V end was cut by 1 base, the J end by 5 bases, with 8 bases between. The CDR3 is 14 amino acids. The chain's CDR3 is CASSLGQGNEKLFF. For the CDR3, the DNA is TGTGCCAGCAGCTTAGGCCAGGGGAATGAAAAACTGTTTTTT.

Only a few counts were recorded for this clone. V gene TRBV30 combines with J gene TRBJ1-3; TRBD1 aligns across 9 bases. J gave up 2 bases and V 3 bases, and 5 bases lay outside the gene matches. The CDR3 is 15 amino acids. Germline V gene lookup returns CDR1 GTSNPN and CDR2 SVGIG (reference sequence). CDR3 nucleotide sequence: TGTGCCTGGAGGGGAACAGGGGGCGCTGGAAACACCATATATTTT. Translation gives CAWRGTGGAGNTIYF.

CDR3 sequence (DNA): TGTGCCAGCAGTTACTCGGAGTTCGGCCTGAACACTGAAGCTTTCTTT. It specifies CASSYSEFGLNTEAFF. The J gene is TRBJ1-1, the V gene TRBV6-5, with D uncertain. Germline V gives CDR1 MNHEY, CDR2 SVGAGI. The CDR3 extends over 16 amino acids. V was clipped by 0 bases and J by 0 bases, with 11 bases between them.

The CDR3 sequence: CASSLEASSGNTIYF. Written as DNA, the CDR3 is TGCGCCAGCAGCTTGGAAGCGAGCTCTGGAAACACCATATATTTT. This chain links TRBV5-1 with TRBJ1-3; D ambiguous. CDR1 and CDR2 from the germline V gene are SGHRS and YFSETQ. The CDR3 consists of 15 residues. V lost 0 bases to trimming and J lost 0 bases, with 7 bases between them.

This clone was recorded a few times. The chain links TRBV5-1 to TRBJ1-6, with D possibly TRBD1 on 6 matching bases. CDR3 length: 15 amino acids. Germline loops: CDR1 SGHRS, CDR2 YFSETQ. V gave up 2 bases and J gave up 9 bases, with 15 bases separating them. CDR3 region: CASSFSDRKASPLHF. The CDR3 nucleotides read TGCGCCAGCAGCTTTTCAGACAGGAAAGCTTCACCCCTCCACTTT.

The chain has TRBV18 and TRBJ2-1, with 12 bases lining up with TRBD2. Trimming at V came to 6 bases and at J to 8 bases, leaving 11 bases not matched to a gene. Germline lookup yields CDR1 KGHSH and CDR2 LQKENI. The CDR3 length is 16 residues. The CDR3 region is CASSRNLAGGSDEQFF. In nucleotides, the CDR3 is TGTGCCAGCTCCCGCAACCTAGCGGGAGGGTCCGATGAGCAGTTCTTC.

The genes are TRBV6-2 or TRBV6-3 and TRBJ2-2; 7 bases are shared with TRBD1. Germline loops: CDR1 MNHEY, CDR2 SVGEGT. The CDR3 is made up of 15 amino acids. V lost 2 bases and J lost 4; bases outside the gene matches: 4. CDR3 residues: CASSYVPGGTGELFF. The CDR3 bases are TGTGCCAGCAGTTACGTCCCAGGGGGCACCGGGGAGCTGTTTTTT.

CDR3 loop: CAISESTGKNTEAFF. The CDR3 DNA reads as TGTGCCATCAGTGAGTCGACAGGGAAAAACACTGAAGCTTTCTTT. The chain employs TRBV10-3 and TRBJ1-1; 7 bases line up with TRBD1. This CDR3 spans 15 amino acids. The V gene end was trimmed by 0 bases and the J gene end by 2 bases; junction bases not matched to a gene: 3. In germline, CDR1 is ENHRY, CDR2 SYGVKD.

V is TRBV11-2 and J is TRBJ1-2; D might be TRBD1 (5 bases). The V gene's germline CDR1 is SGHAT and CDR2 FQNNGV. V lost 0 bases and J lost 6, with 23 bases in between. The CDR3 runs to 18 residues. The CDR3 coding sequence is TGTGCCAGCAGCTTAGATAGGCGCCTTTTAGGGGAGGAACATGGCTACACCTTC. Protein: CASSLDRRLLGEEHGYTF.

The CDR3 protein is CASSKTYRPISGANVLTF. CDR3 coding DNA: TGTGCCAGCAGCAAAACGTACAGGCCGATCTCTGGGGCCAACGTCCTGACTTTC. This chain joins TRBV21-1 and TRBJ2-6; the table's D gene call, TRBD1, was not cross checked with the DNA. TRBV21-1 is classified as a pseudogene. CDR3 length: 18 residues.

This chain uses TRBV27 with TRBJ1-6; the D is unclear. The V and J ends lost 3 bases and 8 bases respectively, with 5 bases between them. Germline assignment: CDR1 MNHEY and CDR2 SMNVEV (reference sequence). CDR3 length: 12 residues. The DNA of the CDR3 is TGTGCCAGCAGTTTGGCGGATTCACCCCTCCACTTT. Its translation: CASSLADSPLHF.

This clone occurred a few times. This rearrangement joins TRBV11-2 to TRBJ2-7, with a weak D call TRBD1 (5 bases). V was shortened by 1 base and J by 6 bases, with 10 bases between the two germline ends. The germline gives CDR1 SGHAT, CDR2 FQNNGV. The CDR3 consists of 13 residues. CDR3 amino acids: CASSLGQGSEQYF. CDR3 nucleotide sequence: TGTGCCAGCAGCTTAGGCCAGGGCTCCGAGCAGTACTTC.

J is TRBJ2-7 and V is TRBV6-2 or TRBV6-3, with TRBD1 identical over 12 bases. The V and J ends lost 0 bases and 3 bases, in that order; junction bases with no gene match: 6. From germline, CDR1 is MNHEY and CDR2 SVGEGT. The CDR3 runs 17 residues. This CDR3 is CASSYSPGQGANYEQYF. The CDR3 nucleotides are TGTGCCAGCAGTTACTCACCGGGACAGGGGGCAAACTACGAGCAGTACTTC.

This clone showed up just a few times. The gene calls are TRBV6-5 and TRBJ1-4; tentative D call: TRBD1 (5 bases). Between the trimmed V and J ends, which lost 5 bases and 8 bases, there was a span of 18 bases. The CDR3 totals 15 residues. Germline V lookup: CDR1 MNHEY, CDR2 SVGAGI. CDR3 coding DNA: TGTGCCAGCAGTCCGAGGACACCACCGAGGGAAAAACTGTTTTTT. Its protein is CASSPRTPPREKLFF.

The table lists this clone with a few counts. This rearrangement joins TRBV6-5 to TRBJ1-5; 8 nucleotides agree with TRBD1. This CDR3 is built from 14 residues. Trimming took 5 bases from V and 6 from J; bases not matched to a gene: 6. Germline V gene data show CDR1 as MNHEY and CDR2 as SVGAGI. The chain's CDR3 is CASSPGQGSQPQHF. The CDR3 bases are TGTGCCAGCAGTCCCGGACAGGGAAGTCAGCCCCAGCATTTT.

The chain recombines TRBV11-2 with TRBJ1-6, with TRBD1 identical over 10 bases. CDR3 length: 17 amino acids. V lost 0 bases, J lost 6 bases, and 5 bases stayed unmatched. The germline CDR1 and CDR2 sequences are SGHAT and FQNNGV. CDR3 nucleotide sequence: TGTGCCAGCAGCTTAGAAGGTGACAGGGGGCCTAATTCACCCCTCCACTTT. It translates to CASSLEGDRGPNSPLHF. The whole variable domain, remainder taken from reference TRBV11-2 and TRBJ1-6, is EAGVAQSPRYKIIEKRQSVAFWCNPISGHATLYWYQQILGQGPKLLIQFQNNGVVDDSQLPKDRFSAERLKGVDSTLKIQPAKLEDSAVYLCASSLEGDRGPNSPLHFGNGTRLTVT.

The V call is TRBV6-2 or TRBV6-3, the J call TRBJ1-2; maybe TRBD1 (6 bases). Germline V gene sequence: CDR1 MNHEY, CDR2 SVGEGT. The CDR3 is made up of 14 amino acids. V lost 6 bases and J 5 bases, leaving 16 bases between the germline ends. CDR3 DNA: TGTGCCAGCAGCCCGGGGGGGCCTGGGTATGGCTACACCTTC. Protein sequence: CASSPGGPGYGYTF.

CDR3 sequence (DNA): TGTGCCAGCAGCCCAGGGCTAATGGGTCTCCCCTCCTACGAGCAGTACTTC. This codes for CASSPGLMGLPSYEQYF. The chain combines TRBV21-1 with TRBJ2-7; the table's D call, TRBD1, has no DNA check behind it. TRBV21-1 is a pseudogene locus. The CDR3 loop spans 17 amino acids.

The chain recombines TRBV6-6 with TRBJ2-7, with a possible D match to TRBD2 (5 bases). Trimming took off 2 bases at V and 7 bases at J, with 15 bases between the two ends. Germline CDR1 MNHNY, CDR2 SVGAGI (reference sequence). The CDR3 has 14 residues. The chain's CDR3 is CASSYGPGVGEQYF. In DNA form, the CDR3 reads TGTGCCAGCAGTTACGGCCCCGGGGTGGGGGAGCAGTACTTC.

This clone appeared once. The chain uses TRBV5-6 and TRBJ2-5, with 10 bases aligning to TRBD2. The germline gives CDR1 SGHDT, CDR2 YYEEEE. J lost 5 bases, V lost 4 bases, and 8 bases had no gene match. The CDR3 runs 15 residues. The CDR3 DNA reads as TGTGCCAGCAGCAGCGGACTAGCGGTCGGGGAGACCCAGTACTTC. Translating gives CASSSGLAVGETQYF.

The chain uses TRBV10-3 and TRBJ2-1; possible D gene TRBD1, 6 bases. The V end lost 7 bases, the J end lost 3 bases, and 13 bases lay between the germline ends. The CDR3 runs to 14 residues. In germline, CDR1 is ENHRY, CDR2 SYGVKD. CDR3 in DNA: TGTGCCATCACTTCAGGGGCCGTCTACAATGAGCAGTTCTTC. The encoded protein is CAITSGAVYNEQFF.

The CDR3 loop reads CASTERERGYEQFF. CDR3 coding DNA: TGTGCCAGTACGGAGCGGGAGCGTGGTTATGAGCAGTTCTTC. This sequence joins TRBV19 and TRBJ2-1; 8 nucleotides match TRBD2. Germline-derived CDR1 and CDR2 are LNHDA and SQIVND (reference sequence). The CDR3 is made up of 14 amino acids. Unmatched junction bases numbered 10, after V lost 7 bases and J lost 8 bases.

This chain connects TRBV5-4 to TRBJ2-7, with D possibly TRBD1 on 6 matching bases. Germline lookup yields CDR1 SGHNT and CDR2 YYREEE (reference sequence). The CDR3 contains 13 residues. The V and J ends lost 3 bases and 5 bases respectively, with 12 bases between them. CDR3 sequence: CASSSPTGHEQYF. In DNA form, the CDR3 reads TGTGCCAGCAGCTCCCCGACAGGACACGAGCAGTACTTC.

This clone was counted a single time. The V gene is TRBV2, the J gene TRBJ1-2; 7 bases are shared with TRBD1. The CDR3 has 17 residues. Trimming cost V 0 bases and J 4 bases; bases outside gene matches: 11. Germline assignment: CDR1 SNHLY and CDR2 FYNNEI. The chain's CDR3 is CASSEAGVMDRRYGYTF. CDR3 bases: TGTGCCAGCAGTGAAGCCGGGGTTATGGACAGGCGCTATGGCTACACCTTC.